This record concerns one T cell receptor beta chain sequence. Its antigen is not identified. The record originates from a study of monozygotic twins with inflammatory bowel disease. Whole-study results and caveats: Twin pairs that were concordant did not differ from discordant pairs in repertoire similarity, possibly from limited power.

The study subjected TCRalpha and TCRbeta cDNA to two nested PCRs of 16 and 9 cycles. Reanalyzing the 5' RACE reads, TCRdb keeps one entry per CDR3 protein, without DNA. This sample contains fewer than 200,000 distinct CDR3 sequences. Sequenced input: blood. The origin of this receptor is a human donor with ulcerative colitis or Crohn's disease, or a healthy co-twin of an affected twin (not recorded which).

CDR3 loop: CASSLSSLAADSYEQYF. This chain links TRBV27 with TRBJ2-7; TCRdb gives TRBD2 as the D gene, but with no DNA this cannot be confirmed. The V gene's germline CDR1 is MNHEY and CDR2 SMNVEV (reference sequence). This CDR3 has 17 amino acids.